This T cell receptor beta chain appears in the sequencing data of a study of CD8 T cells in Susac syndrome (dated by TCRdb to between 2017 and 2020). Notes on the research overall: Repertoire sequencing was used to test whether CD8+ T cell activation and differentiation in Susac syndrome was antigen driven. The study compared CD8+ T cell repertoire clonality among eleven to twelve healthy donors, roughly 14 Susac syndrome patients and roughly 15 multiple sclerosis patients. Broader findings and caveats from the paper: The number of individuals in the TCR sequencing and HLA analysis was recognized as being relatively small.

The V end gives up 4 bases and the J end 0 bases, leaving 6 bases in the junction not matched to a gene. The germline V gene provides CDR1 SGHRS and CDR2 YFSETQ. From its cysteine to its phenylalanine, the CDR3 spans 15 amino acids. Only CDR3 DNA remains: 45 bases, in frame from the first base. Peripheral blood CD8+ and CD4+ T cells from healthy donors, Susac syndrome patients and multiple sclerosis patients were profiled by high-throughput TCR beta sequencing. The multiple sclerosis controls were treatment-naive patients who had stable or active relapsing-remitting disease and met the revised McDonald criteria. Bulk CD8+ and CD4+ T cells were purified by magnetic negative isolation, whereas CD8+ TEMRA cells were enriched by FACS. Blood was drawn into EDTA tubes, processed within 24 hours, and PBMCs were isolated by density gradient centrifugation. PBMCs intended for TCR sequencing were cryopreserved in liquid nitrogen and were subsequently thawed in a 37 degrees C water bath. A purity of at least 90% was achieved for sorted or isolated CD4+, CD8+ and CD8+ TEMRA cells.

RNA was extracted using the RNeasy kit, and about 0.5 to 1 ug of the RNA was reverse transcribed with random hexamers. TCR beta CDR3 regions were amplified with the immunoSEQ multiplex PCR assay covering 54 Vbeta and 13 Jbeta segments. PCR amplification bias was corrected by using a synthetic template baseline for primer optimization and computational correction. The paper's data handling went like this. Only productive sequences were kept, with reads annotated to V, D and J genes according to IMGT and analyzed in immunoSEQ Analyzer. Clonality was computed as one minus Shannon entropy normalized by log2 of the number of productive unique sequences. For each patient and control, public and private clones were evaluated within the 100 most prevalent clones. Susac-specific clones were defined as absent from healthy and MS cohorts, 850 to 1,300 published viral clones and other ImmuneACCESS disease sequences. Clones were called with MiXCR by TCRdb after fastp trimmed the public reads at Q25, and only in-frame beta chains were retained. Rows with a matching CDR3 protein are joined into one entry that keeps the most common DNA and genes. The V and J calls and clone size come from TCRdb's table, not from the authors' own analysis. Present in this sample are about 300,000 distinct CDR3 sequences, about 89% of which were seen just once. The ten largest make up roughly 0.17% of the sample.

Concerning this clonotype: The antigen it recognizes is unknown. Base qualities are missing; no much larger clone stands one base away.

This sequence originates from a human donor with multiple sclerosis. This chain is built from TRBV5-1 and TRBJ1-1, and 7 junction bases match TRBD1. Material: CD8+ T cells from PBMCs. The bases read TGCGCCAGCAGCATGACAGGGCAGATGAACACTGAAGCTTTCTTT. It is translated as CASSMTGQMNTEAFF.